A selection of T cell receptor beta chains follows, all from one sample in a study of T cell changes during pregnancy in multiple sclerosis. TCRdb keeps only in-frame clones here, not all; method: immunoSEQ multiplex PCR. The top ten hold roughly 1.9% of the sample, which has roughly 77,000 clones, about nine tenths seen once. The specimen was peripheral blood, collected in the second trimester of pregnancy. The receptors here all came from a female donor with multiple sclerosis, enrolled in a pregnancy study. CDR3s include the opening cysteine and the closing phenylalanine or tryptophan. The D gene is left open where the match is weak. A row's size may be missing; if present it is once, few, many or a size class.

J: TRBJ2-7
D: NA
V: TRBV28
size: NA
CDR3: CASSFGGGDEQYF
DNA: TGTGCCAGCAGTTTTGGGGGAGGTGACGAGCAGTACTTC

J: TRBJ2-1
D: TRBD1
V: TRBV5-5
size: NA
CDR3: CASSLGQAVSYNEQFF
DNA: TGTGCCAGCAGCTTAGGACAGGCGGTTTCCTACAATGAGCAGTTCTTC

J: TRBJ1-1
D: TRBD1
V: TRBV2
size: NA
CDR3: CASSADRGRKSEAFF
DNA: TGTGCCAGCAGCGCTGACAGGGGGCGAAAGAGTGAAGCTTTCTTT

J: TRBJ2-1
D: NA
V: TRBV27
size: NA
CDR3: CAASRSSYNEQFF
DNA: TGTGCCGCCTCGCGGAGCTCCTACAATGAGCAGTTCTTC

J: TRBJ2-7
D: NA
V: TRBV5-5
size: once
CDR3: CASNSGTFSTYEQYF
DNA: TGTGCCAGCAACTCGGGGACTTTTTCAACCTACGAGCAGTACTTC

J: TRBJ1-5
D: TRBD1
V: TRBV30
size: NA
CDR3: CAWSLGDRAPHSNQPQHF
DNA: TGTGCCTGGAGTCTTGGGGACAGGGCACCTCATAGCAATCAGCCCCAGCATTTT

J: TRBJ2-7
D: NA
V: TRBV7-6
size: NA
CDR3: CASSLGGGSSYEQYF
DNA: TGTGCCAGCAGCTTAGGAGGCGGTAGCTCCTACGAGCAGTACTTC

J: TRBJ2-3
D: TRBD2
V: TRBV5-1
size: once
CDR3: CASFLGTSGSTDTQYF
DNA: TGCGCCAGCTTTTTAGGGACTAGCGGGAGTACAGATACGCAGTATTTT

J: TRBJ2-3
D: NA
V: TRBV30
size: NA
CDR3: CAWRISGSTDTQYF
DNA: TGTGCCTGGAGGATCAGCGGGAGCACAGATACGCAGTATTTT

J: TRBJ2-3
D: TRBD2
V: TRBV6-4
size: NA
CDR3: CASRATSDTDTQYF
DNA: TGTGCCAGCAGAGCGACTAGCGACACAGATACGCAGTATTTT

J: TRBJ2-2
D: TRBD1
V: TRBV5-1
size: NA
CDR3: CASRGQGSTGELFF
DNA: TGCGCCAGCAGAGGACAGGGGAGCACCGGGGAGCTGTTTTTT

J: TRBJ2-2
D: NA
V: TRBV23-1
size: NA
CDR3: CASWRQGGPGELFF
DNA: TGCGCCAGCTGGAGACAGGGAGGTCCCGGGGAGCTGTTTTTT

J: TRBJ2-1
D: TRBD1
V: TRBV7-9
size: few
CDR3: CASSSRQGTRNEQFF
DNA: TGTGCCAGCAGCTCCCGACAGGGGACGAGAAATGAGCAGTTCTTC

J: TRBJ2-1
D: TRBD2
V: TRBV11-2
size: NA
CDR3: CASSLGTNNEQFF
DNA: TGTGCCAGCAGCTTGGGGACTAACAATGAGCAGTTCTTC

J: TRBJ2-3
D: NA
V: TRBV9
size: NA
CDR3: CASSVGHIDTQYF
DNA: TGTGCCAGCAGCGTTGGACATATAGATACGCAGTATTTT

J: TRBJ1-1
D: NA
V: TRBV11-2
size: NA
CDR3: CASSLYRGNTEAFF
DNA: TGTGCCAGCAGCTTATATAGAGGGAACACTGAAGCTTTCTTT

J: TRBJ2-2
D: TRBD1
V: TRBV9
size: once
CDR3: CASSGQGLTGELFF
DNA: TGTGCCAGCAGCGGACAGGGTCTCACCGGGGAGCTGTTTTTT

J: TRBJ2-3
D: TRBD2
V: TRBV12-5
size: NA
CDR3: CASGLAGDPDTQYF
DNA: TGTGCTAGTGGATTAGCGGGAGACCCAGATACGCAGTATTTT

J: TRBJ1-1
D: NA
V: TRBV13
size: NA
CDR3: CASSSLSGAEAFF
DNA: TGTGCCAGCAGCTCCTTGTCGGGTGCTGAAGCTTTCTTT

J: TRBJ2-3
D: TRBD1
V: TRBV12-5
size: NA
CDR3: CASGLRTILQRPGQGMDTQYF
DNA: TGTGCTAGTGGTCTTCGTACCATACTGCAACGACCGGGACAGGGGATGGATACGCAGTATTTT

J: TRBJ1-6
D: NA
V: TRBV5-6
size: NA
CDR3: CASSRRQKLNSPLHF
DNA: TGTGCCAGCAGCCGCCGACAGAAACTCAATTCACCCCTCCACTTT

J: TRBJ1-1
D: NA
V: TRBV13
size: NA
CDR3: CASSLDRDTEAFF
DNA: TGTGCCAGCAGCTTAGACAGGGATACTGAAGCTTTCTTT

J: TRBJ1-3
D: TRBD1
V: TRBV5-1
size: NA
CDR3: CASSLAGTGQGNTIYF
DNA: TGCGCCAGCAGCTTGGCCGGGACAGGGCAAGGAAACACCATATATTTT

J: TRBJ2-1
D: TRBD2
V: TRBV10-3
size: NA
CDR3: CAISPGLAGGGYNEQFF
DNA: TGTGCCATCAGCCCGGGACTAGCGGGAGGTGGCTACAATGAGCAGTTCTTC

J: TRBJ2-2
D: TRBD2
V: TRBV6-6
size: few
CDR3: CASSYSGGDSAGELFF
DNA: TGTGCCAGCAGTTACAGCGGGGGTGATTCTGCCGGGGAGCTGTTTTTT

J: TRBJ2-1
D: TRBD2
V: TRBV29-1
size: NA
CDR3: CSAGLAGASSYNEQFF
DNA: TGCAGCGCTGGACTAGCGGGAGCGAGCTCCTACAATGAGCAGTTCTTC

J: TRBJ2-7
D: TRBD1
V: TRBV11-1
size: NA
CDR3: CASSLRDRANYEQYF
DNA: TGTGCCAGCAGCTTAAGGGACAGGGCAAACTACGAGCAGTACTTC

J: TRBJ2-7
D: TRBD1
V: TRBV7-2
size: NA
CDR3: CASSSSATGGVSYEQYF
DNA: TGTGCCAGCAGCTCTTCAGCGACAGGGGGCGTGTCCTACGAGCAGTACTTC

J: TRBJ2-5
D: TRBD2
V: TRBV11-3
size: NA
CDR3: CASSPGLARGQETQYF
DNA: TGTGCCAGCAGCCCCGGACTAGCGAGGGGTCAAGAGACCCAGTACTTC

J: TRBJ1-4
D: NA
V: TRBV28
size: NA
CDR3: CASSLSQGGKLFF
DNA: TGTGCCAGCAGTTTATCCCAGGGTGGAAAACTGTTTTTT

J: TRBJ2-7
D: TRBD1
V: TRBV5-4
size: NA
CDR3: CASSQTPGTGRYEQYF
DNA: TGCGCCAGCAGCCAAACCCCCGGGACAGGGAGATACGAGCAGTACTTC

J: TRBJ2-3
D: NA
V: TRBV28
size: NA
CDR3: CASSLGGGGTDTQYF
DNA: TGTGCCAGCAGTTTAGGAGGGGGCGGCACAGATACGCAGTATTTT

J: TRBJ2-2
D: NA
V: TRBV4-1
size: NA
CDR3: CASSQVDGTGELFF
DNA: TGCGCCAGCAGCCAAGTTGACGGGACCGGGGAGCTGTTTTTT